These T cell receptor beta chains were read from a single sample in a study of T cells after somatic rescue of genetic block. Profiling relied on immunoSEQ multiplex PCR, and the TCRdb table lists in-frame clones only, not all of them. The sample consists of 55,000 to 75,000 clones, about nine tenths of them appearing once. Sample: peripheral blood mononuclear cells (PBMCs). Source of these receptors: a man aged 35 to 55. The CDR3 runs from the conserved cysteine through the conserved F or W. Each record gives: V gene, clone size, D gene, J gene, CDR3 DNA, CDR3 protein. D genes are given only for firm matches. The size entry is marked missing in some rows and otherwise reads once, few, many or a size class.

TRBV4-1,-,-,TRBJ1-5,TGCGCCAGCAGCCAAGGGGCGGGGTTGAGCAATCAGCCCCAGCATTTT,CASSQGAGLSNQPQHF
TRBV6-1,-,-,TRBJ1-1,TGTGCCAGCATGCTTGCCATGCTGAACACTGAAGCTTTCTTT,CASMLAMLNTEAFF
TRBV7-2,-,-,TRBJ2-5,TGTGCCAGCACGAACAGGGAAGTAGGACAAGAGACCCAGTACTTC,CASTNREVGQETQYF
TRBV9,-,TRBD2,TRBJ2-4,TGTGCCAGCAGCGTAGAGGACGGGACTAGCGGGGGCAAAAACATTCAGTACTTC,CASSVEDGTSGGKNIQYF
TRBV11-2,once,-,TRBJ2-1,TGTGCCAGCAGCTTATCCCAGAACAATGAGCAGTTCTTC,CASSLSQNNEQFF
TRBV6-5,-,-,TRBJ1-1,TGTGCCAGCAGTTACGGGCCGGTGACGAACACTGAAGCTTTCTTT,CASSYGPVTNTEAFF
TRBV6-1,-,-,TRBJ2-5,TGTGCCAGCAGTGATCCGGGTCAAGAGACCCAGTACTTC,CASSDPGQETQYF
TRBV11-2,-,TRBD1,TRBJ1-4,TGTGCCAGCAGCTGGACAGGGGAGGGAGAAAAACTGTTTTTT,CASSWTGEGEKLFF
TRBV25-1,-,TRBD2,TRBJ2-1,TGTGCCAGTGGGGAGGGAGGGGACTACAATGAGCAGTTCTTC,CASGEGGDYNEQFF
TRBV6-5,once,-,TRBJ2-3,TGTGCCAGCAGTTACGGAACCACAGATACGCAGTATTTT,CASSYGTTDTQYF
TRBV7-2,-,TRBD2,TRBJ2-2,TGTGCCAGCAGCTCAGGAGGACTAGCCAACACCGGGGAGCTGTTTTTT,CASSSGGLANTGELFF
TRBV6-5,-,-,TRBJ2-6,TGTGCCAGCAGTTATATTACCTCTGGGGCCAACGTCCTGACTTTC,CASSYITSGANVLTF
TRBV7-2,-,-,TRBJ1-5,TGTGCCAGCAGCTCCCGGGACACCAACAAACCCAATCAGCCCCAGCATTTT,CASSSRDTNKPNQPQHF
TRBV19,-,-,TRBJ1-1,TGTGCCAGTAGTAAGCCGTTTGCCCCGAACACTGAAGCTTTCTTT,CASSKPFAPNTEAFF
TRBV6-5,once,TRBD2,TRBJ2-7,TGTGCCAGCAGTCTCGGGACTAGTTCCAACGAGCAGTACTTC,CASSLGTSSNEQYF
TRBV9,-,TRBD2,TRBJ2-6,TGTGCCAGCAGCGTGTCGGGGGGGGCCTCTGGGGCCAACGTCCTGACTTTC,CASSVSGGASGANVLTF
TRBV11-2,-,-,TRBJ1-6,TGTGCCAGCAGCTTAGAGGTTAATTCACCCCTCCACTTT,CASSLEVNSPLHF
TRBV2,-,-,TRBJ2-7,TGTGCCAGCCATCGCATGGGGACCAGGGATGGCGAGCAGTACTTC,CASHRMGTRDGEQYF
TRBV28,-,-,TRBJ1-5,TGTGCCAGCAGTCTCACCCTGACCGGGAGCACCGAGGCGCCCCAGCATTTT,CASSLTLTGSTEAPQHF
TRBV19,-,TRBD2,TRBJ2-1,TGTGCCAGTAGTATAACTAGCGGGCGAGGTGAGCAGTTCTTC,CASSITSGRGEQFF
TRBV28,-,-,TRBJ1-2,TGTGCCAGCAGTTCCCCACCCGGGGTGATTGGCTACACCTTC,CASSSPPGVIGYTF
TRBV28,-,-,TRBJ2-3,TGTGCCAGCAGTTTACCTTCCTCTGGGACTAGCACAGATACGCAGTATTTT,CASSLPSSGTSTDTQYF
TRBV6-1,-,TRBD1,TRBJ1-2,TGTGCCAGCAGTGGACTACGGGGGACAGGGCACGGCTACACCTTC,CASSGLRGTGHGYTF